This paragraph covers one T cell receptor beta chain sequence. Antigen: not known. This entry is derived from a study of graft-versus-host responses after intestinal transplantation. On the study more broadly: For two to four years after anti-thymocyte globulin induction, all recipients took tacrolimus and steroids. General study points: Among recipient marrow samples, GvH clones were found; some appeared first in ileum or blood.

Method: immunoSEQ multiplex PCR; TCRdb's copy keeps in-frame clones and lacks some. The table has 35,000 to 50,000 clones, about 95% seen once. Material: PBMCs, obtained 335 days after intestinal transplant. The origin of this receptor is a human patient who received an intestinal transplant, so some T cells may come from the graft donor.

Here the CDR3 DNA reads TGTGCCAGCAGCCCCTCGACTAGCGGGGGTGGGGAGACCCAGTACTTC. Translating it yields CASSPSTSGGGETQYF. The chain recombines TRBV9 with TRBJ2-5; 12 bases match TRBD2. The junction had 9 bases not matched to a gene; V was cut back by 4 bases and J by 5 bases. Germline V gives CDR1 SGDLS, CDR2 YYNGEE. The CDR3 spans 16 residues.